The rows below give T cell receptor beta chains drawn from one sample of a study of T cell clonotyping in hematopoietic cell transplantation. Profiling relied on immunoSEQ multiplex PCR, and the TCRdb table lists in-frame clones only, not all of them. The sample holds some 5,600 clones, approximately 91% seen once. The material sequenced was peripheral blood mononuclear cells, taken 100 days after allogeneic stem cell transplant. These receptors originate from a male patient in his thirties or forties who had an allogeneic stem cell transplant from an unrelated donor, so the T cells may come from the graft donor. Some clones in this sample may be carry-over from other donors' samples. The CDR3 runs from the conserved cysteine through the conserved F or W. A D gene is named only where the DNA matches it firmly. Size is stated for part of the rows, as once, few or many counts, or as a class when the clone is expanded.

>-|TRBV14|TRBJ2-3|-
CASSPTGDTQYF
TGTGCCAGCAGCCCCACAGGAGATACGCAGTATTTT
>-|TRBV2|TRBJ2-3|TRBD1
CASSGRGTGAPDTQYF
TGTGCCAGCAGTGGGAGGGGGACAGGGGCCCCAGATACGCAGTATTTT
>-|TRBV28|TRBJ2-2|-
CASSLFGPGELFF
TGTGCCAGCAGTTTATTTGGGCCCGGGGAGCTGTTTTTT
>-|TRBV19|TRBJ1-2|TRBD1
CAVEDRVGVGYTF
TGTGCCGTCGAGGACAGGGTGGGAGTTGGCTACACCTTC
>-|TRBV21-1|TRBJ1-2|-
CASSDMGNTNYGYTF
TGTGCCAGCAGCGATATGGGGAATACTAACTATGGCTACACCTTC
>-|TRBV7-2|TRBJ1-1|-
CASSYYRNTEAFF
TGTGCCAGCAGCTACTACAGGAACACTGAAGCTTTCTTT
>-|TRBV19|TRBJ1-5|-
CASSDQRQPQHF
TGTGCCAGTAGTGACCAGCGGCAGCCCCAGCATTTT
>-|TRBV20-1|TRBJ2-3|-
CSAGLADTQYF
TGCAGTGCTGGACTGGCAGATACGCAGTATTTT
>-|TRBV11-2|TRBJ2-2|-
CASSSRGTGELFF
TGTGCCAGCAGCAGCCGCGGCACCGGGGAGCTGTTTTTT
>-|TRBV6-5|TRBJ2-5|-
CASSLLPGVDETQYF
TGTGCCAGCAGTTTACTCCCGGGGGTAGACGAGACCCAGTACTTC
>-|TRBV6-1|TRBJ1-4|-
CASGKGFLTNEKLFF
TGTGCCAGCGGGAAAGGGTTCTTAACTAATGAAAAACTGTTTTTT
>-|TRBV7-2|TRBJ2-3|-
CASGGAGDTQYF
TGTGCCAGCGGGGGGGCCGGGGATACGCAGTATTTT
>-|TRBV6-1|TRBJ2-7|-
CASSEGPGNYEQYF
TGTGCCAGCAGTGAAGGCCCGGGCAACTACGAGCAGTACTTC
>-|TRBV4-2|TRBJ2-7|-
CASSPTSGVRTYEQYF
TGTGCCAGCAGCCCCACTTCCGGGGTAAGGACCTACGAGCAGTACTTC
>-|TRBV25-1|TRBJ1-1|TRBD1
CASSEPGTGGTEAFF
TGTGCCAGCAGTGAACCCGGGACAGGGGGCACTGAAGCTTTCTTT
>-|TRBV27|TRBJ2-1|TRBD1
CASSPDRYLWNEQFF
TGTGCCAGCAGTCCGGACAGGTACCTTTGGAATGAGCAGTTCTTC
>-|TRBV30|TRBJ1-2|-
CAWSISPLDYGYTF
TGTGCCTGGAGTATCAGCCCCTTGGACTATGGCTACACCTTC
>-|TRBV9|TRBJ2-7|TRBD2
CASSVRWEGQEQYF
TGTGCCAGCAGCGTCCGCTGGGAGGGGCAGGAGCAGTACTTC
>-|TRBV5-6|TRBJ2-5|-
CASSLVGHAETQYF
TGTGCCAGCAGCTTGGTTGGGCATGCGGAGACCCAGTACTTC
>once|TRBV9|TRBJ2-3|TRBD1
CASSRGTGVITDTQYF
TGTGCCAGCAGTCGGGGGACAGGGGTAATCACAGATACGCAGTATTTT
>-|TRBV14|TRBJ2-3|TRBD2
CASSQDTSGGEDTQYF
TGTGCCAGCAGCCAAGACACTAGCGGGGGGGAAGATACGCAGTATTTT
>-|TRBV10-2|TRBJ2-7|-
CASTEGRWSSYEQYF
TGCGCCAGCACCGAGGGGCGGTGGAGCTCCTACGAGCAGTACTTC
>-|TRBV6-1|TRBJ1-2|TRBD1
CASSEDRGNGYTF
TGTGCCAGCAGTGAGGACAGGGGTAATGGCTACACCTTC
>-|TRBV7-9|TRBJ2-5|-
CASSRQGLRDQETQYF
TGTGCCAGCAGCCGTCAGGGCCTCAGGGACCAAGAGACCCAGTACTTC
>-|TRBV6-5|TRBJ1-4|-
CASSRTVSGEKLFF
TGTGCCAGCTCAAGGACGGTTTCGGGTGAAAAACTGTTTTTT
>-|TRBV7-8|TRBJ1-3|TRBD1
CASSFLLPGQGAGNTIYF
TGTGCCAGCAGCTTCCTTCTACCGGGACAGGGGGCTGGAAACACCATATATTTT
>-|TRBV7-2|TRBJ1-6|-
CASSLREARDSPLHF
TGTGCCAGCAGCTTAAGGGAGGCCAGGGATTCACCCCTCCACTTT
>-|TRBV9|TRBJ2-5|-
CASSVNSEETQYF
TGTGCCAGCAGCGTAAACAGTGAAGAGACCCAGTACTTC
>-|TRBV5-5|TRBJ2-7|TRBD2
CASSLTSGTVYEQYF
TGTGCCAGCAGCCTAACTAGCGGGACGGTCTACGAGCAGTACTTC
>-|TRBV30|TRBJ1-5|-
CAWRGWPEDQPQHF
TGTGCCTGGAGGGGCTGGCCGGAGGATCAGCCCCAGCATTTT
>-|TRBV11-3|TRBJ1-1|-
CASSPREPWGIEAFF
TGTGCCAGCAGCCCCAGGGAGCCTTGGGGGATCGAAGCTTTCTTT
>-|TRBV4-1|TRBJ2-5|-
CASSQAETQYF
TGCGCCAGCAGCCAAGCCGAGACCCAGTACTTC
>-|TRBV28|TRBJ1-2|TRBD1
CASSLTPGQLYGYTF
TGTGCCAGCAGCCTTACGCCGGGACAGCTCTATGGCTACACCTTC
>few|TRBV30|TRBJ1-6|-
CAWRGVNNSPLHF
TGTGCCTGGAGGGGGGTTAATAATTCACCCCTCCACTTT
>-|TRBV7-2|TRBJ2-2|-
CASSLEGGDTGELFF
TGTGCCAGCAGCTTAGAGGGAGGTGACACCGGGGAGCTGTTTTTT
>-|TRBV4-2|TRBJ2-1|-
CASNKAGEQFF
TGTGCCAGCAATAAGGCCGGTGAGCAGTTCTTC
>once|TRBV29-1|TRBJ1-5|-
CSVGGTGNQPQHF
TGCAGCGTTGGGGGGACGGGCAATCAGCCCCAGCATTTT
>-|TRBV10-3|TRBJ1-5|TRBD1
CAIGTGDSNQPQHF
TGTGCCATCGGGACAGGAGATAGCAATCAGCCCCAGCATTTT
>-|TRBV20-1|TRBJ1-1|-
CSPKGEAFF
TGCAGTCCCAAGGGGGAAGCTTTCTTT
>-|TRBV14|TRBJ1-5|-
CASSLGVQPQHF
TGTGCCAGCAGCCTCGGGGTGCAGCCCCAGCATTTT
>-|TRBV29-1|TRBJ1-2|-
CSVPMRGYTF
TGCAGCGTTCCGATGCGGGGCTACACCTTC
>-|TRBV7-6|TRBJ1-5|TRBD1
CASSVGTGYNQPQHF
TGTGCCAGCAGCGTAGGGACAGGGTACAATCAGCCCCAGCATTTT
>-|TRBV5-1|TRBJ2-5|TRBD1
CASSPGQGEETQYF
TGCGCCAGCAGCCCAGGACAGGGTGAAGAGACCCAGTACTTC
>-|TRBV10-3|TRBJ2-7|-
CAISDRDSYEQYF
TGTGCCATCAGTGACCGGGACTCCTACGAGCAGTACTTC
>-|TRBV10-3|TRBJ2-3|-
CAISGVGRDTQYF
TGTGCCATCAGTGGCGTGGGTAGAGATACGCAGTATTTT
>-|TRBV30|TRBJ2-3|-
CAWSFTAGAGTQYF
TGTGCCTGGAGCTTTACGGCGGGGGCAGGTACGCAGTATTTT
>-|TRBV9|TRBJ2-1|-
CASSAPVGATTQFF
TGTGCCAGCAGCGCGCCGGTTGGCGCCACGACGCAGTTCTTC
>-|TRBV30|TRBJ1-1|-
CACHRRGPLMNTEAFF
TGTGCCTGCCATCGGCGAGGGCCCCTGATGAACACTGAAGCTTTCTTT
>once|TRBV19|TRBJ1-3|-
CASSELYAGFGNTIYF
TGTGCCAGTAGCGAACTCTACGCCGGGTTTGGAAACACCATATATTTT
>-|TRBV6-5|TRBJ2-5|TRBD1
CASSYSGGDLQTQYF
TGTGCCAGCAGTTACTCAGGGGGCGACTTACAGACCCAGTACTTC
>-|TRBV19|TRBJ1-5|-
CASSLWDQPQHF
TGTGCCAGTAGTCTATGGGATCAGCCCCAGCATTTT
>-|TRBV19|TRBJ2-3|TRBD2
CASSGGGATDTQYF
TGTGCCAGTAGTGGCGGGGGGGCCACAGATACGCAGTATTTT
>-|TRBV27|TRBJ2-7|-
CASRSRTVPYEQYF
TGTGCCAGCAGATCACGAACGGTCCCCTACGAGCAGTACTTC
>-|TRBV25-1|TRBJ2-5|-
CASSALALRETQYF
TGTGCCAGCAGTGCACTAGCCCTACGGGAGACCCAGTACTTC
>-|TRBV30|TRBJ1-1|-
CAWSVPLGIAFF
TGTGCCTGGAGTGTACCCCTGGGCATAGCTTTCTTT
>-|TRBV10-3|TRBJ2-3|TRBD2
CAIRGTSGADTQYF
TGTGCCATCAGGGGGACTAGCGGGGCAGATACGCAGTATTTT
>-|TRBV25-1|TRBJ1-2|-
CASSEWTEGSYGYTF
TGTGCCAGCAGTGAATGGACGGAGGGAAGCTATGGCTACACCTTC
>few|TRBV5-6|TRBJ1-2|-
CASTPDNYGYTF
TGTGCCAGCACCCCGGACAACTATGGCTACACCTTC
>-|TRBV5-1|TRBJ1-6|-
CASSLVAGEPSSLHF
TGCGCCAGCAGCTTGGTAGCCGGGGAACCTTCGTCCCTCCACTTT
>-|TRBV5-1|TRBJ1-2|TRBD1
CASSLARGRVSVYGYTF
TGCGCCAGCAGCTTGGCCAGGGGGCGAGTATCTGTCTATGGCTACACCTTC